These 30 T cell receptor beta chains share one sample of origin, sequenced in a study of OX40 agonist ivuxolimab in advanced cancers. The table came from immunoSEQ multiplex PCR; TCRdb's copy has only in-frame clones and leaves some out. The repertoire holds 95,000 or so clones, with around 92% as singletons. This specimen was CD4+ or CD8+ T cells sorted from blood, taken in a trial of the OX40 agonist ivuxolimab. The source is an adult with an advanced solid tumor such as melanoma, head and neck, liver or kidney cancer.

The chain recombines TRBV6-5 with TRBJ2-7, with TRBD1 identical over 7 bases. J lost 0 bases, V lost 0 bases, and 5 bases had no gene match. Germline lookup yields CDR1 MNHEY and CDR2 SVGAGI. This CDR3 is 16 amino acids long. Here the CDR3 reads CASSYSKGGASYEQYF. The CDR3 region has the DNA TGTGCCAGCAGTTACTCGAAAGGGGGCGCCTCCTACGAGCAGTACTTC.

There are a few counts of this clone. The chain joins TRBV2 to TRBJ1-4; D is unclear. Germline V gene data show CDR1 as SNHLY and CDR2 as FYNNEI. The CDR3 covers 14 residues. Deletions cut 4 bases from V and 4 bases from J, with 10 bases between. CDR3: CASSGPPSNEKLFF. CDR3 bases: TGTGCCAGCAGTGGTCCGCCCAGTAATGAAAAACTGTTTTTT. The full variable domain, completed using reference TRBV2 and TRBJ1-4, is EPEVTQTPSHQVTQMGQEVILRCVPISNHLYFYWYRQILGQKVEFLVSFYNNEISEKSEIFDDQFSVERPDGSNFTLKIRSTKLEDSAMYFCASSGPPSNEKLFFGSGTQLSVL.

CDR3 in amino acids: CSGRRLNQETQYF. CDR3 nucleotide sequence: TGCAGCGGAAGACGACTGAACCAAGAGACCCAGTACTTC. This rearrangement joins TRBV29-1 to TRBJ2-5; D is undetermined. CDR1 is SQVTM and CDR2 is ANQGSEA in the germline V gene. CDR3 length: 13 amino acids. The V end was cut by 7 bases, the J end by 0 bases, with 12 bases between.

This chain connects TRBV5-4 to TRBJ2-1; 9 bases map to TRBD1. CDR1 is SGHNT and CDR2 is YYREEE in the germline V gene (reference sequence). The CDR3 is made up of 14 amino acids. V trimming: 0 bases; J trimming: 9 bases; junction bases outside the gene matches: 4. Here the CDR3 DNA reads TGTGCCAGCAGCTTGGGGGGGACAGGGACTGAGCAGTTCTTC. Translating it yields CASSLGGTGTEQFF.

The chain joins TRBV19 to TRBJ1-4; D possibly corresponds to TRBD1 (5 bases). The CDR3 spans 13 residues. From germline, CDR1 is LNHDA and CDR2 SQIVND (reference sequence). Trimming cost V 7 bases and J 5 bases, with 11 bases left between them. The CDR3 DNA sequence: TGTGCCAGTACCAGGCGGGGGAATGAAAAACTGTTTTTT. This encodes CASTRRGNEKLFF.

The chain links TRBV9 to TRBJ1-6, with no clear D. Germline-derived CDR1 and CDR2 are SGDLS and YYNGEE. Trimming pared 0 bases from V and 6 bases from J, leaving 13 bases between. This CDR3 has 16 amino acids. CDR3 bases: TGTGCCAGCAGCGTAGACGGGCAGCCGACTAATTCACCCCTCCACTTT. Encoded protein: CASSVDGQPTNSPLHF.

The chain has TRBV7-3 and TRBJ2-7; 10 nucleotides match TRBD1. The CDR3 sequence is 14 residues long. The germline CDR1 and CDR2 sequences are SGHTA and FQGTGA. V was pared by 4 bases and J by 5 bases, with 5 bases of the junction left unmatched. The CDR3 here is CASSSTGQGNEQYF. The CDR3 nucleotides are TGTGCCAGCAGCTCTACGGGACAGGGGAACGAGCAGTACTTC.

Worth noting for this clone: The sample has other DNA sequences that encode this CDR3 too. CDR3 residues: CASSLDGNYGYTF. The CDR3, as DNA: TGTGCCAGCAGCTTAGACGGAAACTATGGCTACACCTTC. The chain is built from TRBV7-9 and TRBJ1-2; no definite D call. The CDR3 contains 13 residues. With 1 base removed from V and 2 bases from J, the gap between germline ends came to 5 bases. CDR1 is SEHNR, CDR2 FQNEAQ, per germline (reference sequence).

The genes are TRBV20-1 and TRBJ2-7; TRBD1 matches 8 bases. Germline lookup yields CDR1 DFQATT and CDR2 SNEGSKA (reference sequence). V lost 6 bases to trimming and J lost 5 bases; unmatched junction nucleotides: 3. This CDR3 is 11 amino acids long. CDR3 sequence (DNA): TGCAGTGCGGACAGGGTGCACGAGCAGTACTTC. Encoded protein: CSADRVHEQYF.

The chain is built from TRBV27 and TRBJ2-7, with D tentatively TRBD1 (6 bases). Germline-derived CDR1 and CDR2 are MNHEY and SMNVEV (reference sequence). V lost 2 bases and J 1 base, leaving 9 bases between the germline ends. This CDR3 comprises 14 residues. The CDR3 reads CASSLNRVSYEQYF. For the CDR3, the DNA is TGTGCCAGCAGTTTAAACAGGGTTTCCTACGAGCAGTACTTC.

This chain uses TRBV29-1 with TRBJ2-5; D is unresolved. CDR1 and CDR2 (germline): SQVTM, ANQGSEA. CDR3 length: 12 amino acids. The V end lost 4 bases, the J end lost 1 base, and 7 bases lay between the germline ends. CDR3 nucleotides: TGCAGCGTTGTCCTCTTCCAAGAGACCCAGTACTTC. It codes for CSVVLFQETQYF. The full variable domain, its missing parts supplied by reference TRBV29-1 and TRBJ2-5, is SAVISQKPSRDICQRGTSLTIQCQVDSQVTMMFWYRQQPGQSLTLIATANQGSEATYESGFVIDKFPISRPNLTFSTLTVSNMSPEDSSIYLCSVVLFQETQYFGPGTRLLVL.

In this sample, this clone turned up a few times. This chain connects TRBV9 to TRBJ2-5; tentative D call: TRBD2 (6 bases). Trimming removed 0 bases from V and 2 bases from J, with 11 bases in between. This CDR3 is 15 amino acids long. Germline V gene data show CDR1 as SGDLS and CDR2 as YYNGEE. DNA of the CDR3: TGTGCCAGCAGCGTAGGGAGGGTTAGGCAAGAGACCCAGTACTTC. Its translation: CASSVGRVRQETQYF.

V and J are TRBV30 and TRBJ2-3; D is unclear. Germline V gene lookup returns CDR1 GTSNPN and CDR2 SVGIG (reference sequence). This CDR3 is 14 amino acids long. Trimming took off 4 bases at V and 1 base at J, with 12 bases between the two ends. This CDR3 is CAWTSGSGTDTQYF. In nucleotides, the CDR3 is TGTGCCTGGACCTCGGGTTCGGGCACAGATACGCAGTATTTT.

A remark on this clone: Other DNA sequences from this sample encode an identical CDR3 as well. The chain is built from TRBV5-1 and TRBJ2-3; D ambiguous. This CDR3 has 15 amino acids. Germline-derived CDR1 and CDR2 are SGHRS and YFSETQ. The V and J ends lost 0 bases and 0 bases respectively, with 8 bases between them. The chain's CDR3 is CASSLAGASTDTQYF. The DNA for the CDR3 is TGCGCCAGCAGCTTGGCAGGTGCTAGCACAGATACGCAGTATTTT.

Remarks on this clone: One end of the junction does not line up with germline, which may come from a read error. This chain joins TRBV30 and TRBJ1-2, with 7 positions matching TRBD1. Germline values: CDR1 GTSNPN, CDR2 SVGIG (reference sequence). The length of the CDR3 is 14 residues. The CDR3 reads CAWYPGTAVTPPIF. The CDR3 nucleotides are TGTGCCTGGTACCCCGGGACAGCTGTCACCCCACCCATTTTC.

This chain connects TRBV6-6 to TRBJ2-7; tentatively, D is TRBD2 (6 bases). Deletions cut 6 bases from V and 5 bases from J, with 8 bases between. The CDR3 loop spans 11 amino acids. Germline V gives CDR1 MNHNY, CDR2 SVGAGI (reference sequence). CDR3 loop: CASRGTDEQYF. The CDR3 DNA is TGTGCCAGCAGGGGGACTGACGAGCAGTACTTC.

The rearrangement joins TRBV10-1 to TRBJ2-3; D might be TRBD1 (5 bases). Between the trimmed V and J ends, which lost 8 bases and 4 bases, there was a span of 19 bases. The CDR3 has 15 residues. Germline V gene data show CDR1 as WNHNN and CDR2 as SYGVQD (reference sequence). CDR3 in amino acids: CASGPSGISADTQYF. In DNA form, the CDR3 reads TGCGCCAGCGGACCTTCAGGGATTTCTGCAGATACGCAGTATTTT.

On this clone itself: Distinct nucleotide sequences in the sample also encode this CDR3. The chain recombines TRBV5-1 with TRBJ1-1; 7 bases match TRBD1. J gave up 0 bases and V 4 bases, and 6 bases lay outside the gene matches. This CDR3 is 15 amino acids long. Germline CDR1 reads SGHRS; CDR2 reads YFSETQ. The CDR3, as DNA: TGCGCCAGCAGCCTCCGACAGGGATTGAACACTGAAGCTTTCTTT. It translates to CASSLRQGLNTEAFF. Using reference TRBV5-1 and TRBJ1-1 for the parts outside the CDR3, the full variable domain is KAGVTQTPRYLIKTRGQQVTLSCSPISGHRSVSWYQQTPGQGLQFLFEYFSETQRNKGNFPGRFSGRQFSNSRSEMNVSTLELGDSALYLCASSLRQGLNTEAFFGQGTRLTVV.

The gene calls are TRBV6-6 and TRBJ1-5; possibly TRBD1 for D (6 bases). This CDR3 is built from 14 residues. CDR1 and CDR2 (germline): MNHNY, SVGAGI (reference sequence). The V end lost 2 bases, the J end lost 6 bases, and 11 bases lay between the germline ends. CDR3 nucleotide sequence: TGTGCCAGCAGTTACCCGACAGGCGGTCAGCCCCAGCATTTT. Its translation: CASSYPTGGQPQHF.

This sequence joins TRBV11-2 and TRBJ2-3; 10 nucleotides align to TRBD2. The CDR3 has 14 residues. Germline V lookup: CDR1 SGHAT, CDR2 FQNNGV. J was trimmed by 7 bases and V by 2 bases; bases with no gene match: 3. DNA of the CDR3: TGTGCCAGCAGCTTATCTAGCGGGGGAAATACGCAGTATTTT. Protein: CASSLSSGGNTQYF.

V gene TRBV7-8 combines with J gene TRBJ1-5; TRBD1 matches 7 bases. Trimming cost V 0 bases and J 7 bases; bases outside gene matches: 3. CDR3 length: 14 residues. Looked up from germline, CDR1 is SGHVS and CDR2 is FQNEAQ. The CDR3: CASSLAQGGQPQHF. Written as DNA, the CDR3 is TGTGCCAGCAGCTTAGCGCAGGGGGGACAGCCCCAGCATTTT.

This rearrangement joins TRBV10-1 to TRBJ1-2; no definite D call. Germline lookup yields CDR1 WNHNN and CDR2 SYGVQD (reference sequence). V shed 7 bases and J shed 3 bases, with 9 bases lying between them. This CDR3 has 12 residues. The CDR3 reads CASTDLDYGYTF. Here the CDR3 DNA reads TGCGCCAGCACGGACCTGGACTATGGCTACACCTTC.

The chain is built from TRBV4-1 and TRBJ2-3; the match to TRBD2 covers 9 bases. Germline V lookup: CDR1 MGHRA, CDR2 YSYEKL. With V trimmed by 0 bases and J by 14 bases, 9 bases remained unmatched. The CDR3 has 14 residues. This CDR3 reads CASSQERGGATSYF. The DNA of the CDR3 is TGCGCCAGCAGCCAAGAGCGCGGGGGGGCCACGTCGTATTTT.

V usage is TRBV30 and J usage is TRBJ2-5; TRBD2 matches at 8 bases. This CDR3 spans 15 amino acids. Germline V gives CDR1 GTSNPN, CDR2 SVGIG (reference sequence). After removal of 0 bases from V and 2 bases from J, the junction contained 5 bases not matched to a gene. The CDR3 coding sequence is TGTGCCTGGAGTGTACACGGGGGGGGTCAAGAGACCCAGTACTTC. Protein: CAWSVHGGGQETQYF. Full variable domain (remainder filled in from reference TRBV30 and TRBJ2-5): SQTIHQWPATLVQPVGSPLSLECTVEGTSNPNLYWYRQAAGRGLQLLFYSVGIGQISSEVPQNLSASRPQDRQFILSSKKLLLSDSGFYLCAWSVHGGGQETQYFGPGTRLLVL.

The chain recombines TRBV20-1 with TRBJ2-5, with TRBD2 as a possible D gene (5 bases). The CDR3 contains 11 residues. The V gene's germline CDR1 is DFQATT and CDR2 SNEGSKA (reference sequence). Trimming pared 3 bases from V and 10 bases from J, leaving 12 bases between. The CDR3 loop is CSASEGWHQYF. The CDR3, as DNA: TGCAGTGCTAGTGAGGGTTGGCACCAGTACTTC.

The V call is TRBV6-6, the J call TRBJ2-7; tentatively, D is TRBD2 (7 bases). The CDR3 is made up of 16 amino acids. Germline V CDR1 and CDR2: MNHNY, SVGAGI (reference sequence). V was trimmed by 4 bases and J by 2 bases, leaving 18 bases between them. The CDR3 loop is CASSFWGGGKTYEQYF. The CDR3 nucleotides read TGTGCCAGCAGTTTTTGGGGGGGCGGAAAGACCTACGAGCAGTACTTC.

The chain joins TRBV5-8 to TRBJ2-1; 9 bases align to TRBD2. Germline trimming cut 4 bases from V and 1 base from J; bases unmatched to any gene: 3. Germline V gene data show CDR1 as SGHTS and CDR2 as YDEGEE. CDR3 size: 15 residues. CDR3 DNA: TGTGCCAGCAGCGCGGGGGGGGTTTCCTACAATGAGCAGTTCTTC. Its translation is CASSAGGVSYNEQFF.

This clone was recorded only once. This rearrangement joins TRBV7-2 to TRBJ2-1; 8 bases fit TRBD2. CDR3 length equals 14 residues. The V and J ends lost 8 bases and 10 bases, in that order; junction bases with no gene match: 13. Per germline, CDR1 SGHTA and CDR2 FQGNSA. CDR3 protein: CASDPGLEKYEQFF. The CDR3 DNA is TGTGCCAGCGACCCGGGACTAGAGAAGTACGAGCAGTTCTTC.

In this sample, this clone turned up a few times. The rearrangement joins TRBV6-1 to TRBJ2-7; the D is unclear. Trimming removed 8 bases from V and 2 bases from J, with 16 bases in between. The germline gives CDR1 MNHNS, CDR2 SASEGT. The CDR3 consists of 14 residues. The CDR3 here is CASVGGRFPYEQYF. CDR3 DNA sequence: TGTGCCAGCGTAGGTGGCAGGTTCCCCTACGAGCAGTACTTC.

This chain connects TRBV5-6 to TRBJ2-7; D not certain. V lost 0 bases and J 0 bases, leaving 10 bases between the germline ends. Germline V gene lookup returns CDR1 SGHDT and CDR2 YYEEEE. The CDR3 is 15 amino acids. CDR3 sequence reads: CASSLAGASSYEQYF. DNA for the CDR3: TGTGCCAGCAGCTTGGCCGGAGCCAGCTCCTACGAGCAGTACTTC.